Listed here are 26 T cell receptor beta chains from one sample, sequenced in a study of tumor and adjacent non-tumor tissue in lung cancer. TCRbeta libraries were built with three rounds of nested PCR, modified from ARM-PCR. TCRdb itself ran the multiplex PCR reads through MiXCR, one entry per CDR3 protein. The sample contains some 97,000 distinct CDR3 sequences, roughly 60% of which appear only once. No cell sorting was done before RNA was extracted from the tissue. Distant lung tissue was collected more than 3 cm away from the tumor edge. Sequences were obtained from distant non-tumor lung tissue. Receptors were obtained from a man aged 25 to 40 with non-small cell lung cancer.

A note on this clonotype: The junction differs from germline at one of its ends, possibly a read error. The V gene is TRBV4-2, the J gene TRBJ2-2; TRBD1 matches at 7 bases. Germline V gene sequence: CDR1 LGHNA, CDR2 YNFKEQ. This CDR3 has 15 amino acids. The CDR3 loop is CASSQEGGLTGEMLF. CDR3 DNA sequence: TGTGCCAGCAGCCAAGAAGGGGGCCTCACCGGGGAGATGTTGTTT.

This clonotype was detected many times. The gene calls are TRBV5-4 and TRBJ1-1; D is possibly TRBD1 (5 bases). The CDR3 sequence is 13 residues long. CDR1 and CDR2 (germline): SGHNT, YYREEE (reference sequence). Trimming shortened V by 2 bases and J by 6 bases, and 11 bases separated the two germline ends. CDR3 coding DNA: TGTGCCAGCAGCTTCGGCCGGGGCCCTGAAGCTTTCTTT. Its translation is CASSFGRGPEAFF.

Turning to this clonotype: One junction end does not reproduce the germline sequence, and a read error may be involved. The DNA of the CDR3 is TGTGTTAGTGGTTACAGACAGGGGGCGCGGGATGAGCAGTTCTTC. This gives the protein CVSGYRQGARDEQFF. The chain links TRBV12-5 to TRBJ2-1, with 10 bases fitting TRBD1. In germline, CDR1 is LGHNT, CDR2 FRNRAP. The CDR3 spans 15 residues.

V and J are TRBV20-1 and TRBJ2-1; the D is unclear. Germline loops: CDR1 DFQATT, CDR2 SNEGSKA (reference sequence). V was cut by 7 bases and J by 4 bases, with 23 bases left in between. The CDR3 has 16 amino acids. The CDR3 region has the DNA TGCAGTGTTAGGGATGCTGCGGTAGTTGTATACAATGAGCAGTTCTTC. Protein: CSVRDAAVVVYNEQFF.

A note on this clonotype: Here the CDR3 omits its conserved ending phenylalanine or tryptophan, so a read error is the likely source. The gene calls are TRBV6-5 and TRBJ1-2, with D possibly being TRBD1 (6 bases). Germline V lookup: CDR1 MNHEY, CDR2 SVGAGI. V was shortened by 7 bases and J by 10 bases, with 19 bases between the two germline ends. The CDR3 consists of 13 residues. The CDR3 bases are TGTGCCAGCACCCAAGGGGGGAGGGGCGACTACACCTTG. As protein: CASTQGGRGDYTL.

In its sample, this clonotype was seen a few times. Its ends do not fully match the called genes, so a read error is possible. The chain uses TRBV12-3 or TRBV12-4 and TRBJ2-1, with D possibly being TRBD1 or TRBD2 (7 bases each). CDR3 length: 18 amino acids. The CDR3 sequence: CASSLVKGGGAQGDEQSF. For the CDR3, the DNA is TGTGCCAGCAGTTTAGTAAAGGGTGGGGGGGCGCAGGGGGATGAGCAGTCCTTC.

In nucleotides, the CDR3 is TGCATTGTAGGAGGGGCTGGTGGTACTGGGGAGCTGTTTTTT. This encodes CIVGGAGGTGELFF. The chain is built from TRBV20-1 and TRBJ2-2; tentative D call: TRBD2 (6 bases). The CDR3 is 14 residues long. Per germline, CDR1 DFQATT and CDR2 SNEGSKA (reference sequence).

In the case of this clonotype: Since no conserved phenylalanine or tryptophan closes the CDR3, a read error is the likely cause. This CDR3 reads CPSSYTHRGRSGELFI. The CDR3 DNA reads TGTCCCAGCAGTTACACACACAGGGGGCGATCCGGGGAGCTGTTTATT. V is TRBV28 and J is TRBJ2-2; 9 positions match TRBD1. CDR3 length: 16 amino acids. Germline CDR1 reads MDHEN; CDR2 reads SYDVKM.

As regards this clonotype: The conserved final phenylalanine or tryptophan is absent from the CDR3, which likely points to a read error. The CDR3 DNA sequence: TGTGCCTGCAGTTTTACAGAGAATCAGCCCCAGCATTCT. Translation: CACSFTENQPQHS. The chain is built from TRBV12-3 or TRBV12-4 and TRBJ1-5, with D hard to call. The CDR3 consists of 13 residues.

This clonotype turned up a few times. This could be a read error, since a much larger clone is one nucleotide away. The chain employs TRBV11-2 and TRBJ1-3; D not certain. This CDR3 has 15 residues. CDR1 is SGHAT, CDR2 FQNNGV, per germline. The CDR3 DNA sequence: TGTGCCAGCAGCTTACCGTGGACGCGTGGAAACATCATATATTTT. Translated, it gives CASSLPWTRGNIIYF.

Concerning this clonotype: It is likely a read error, because the conserved phenylalanine at the end of the CDR3 is missing. The chain is built from TRBV10-2 and TRBJ2-4; no clear D gene. Trimming took 4 bases from V and 1 from J, leaving 14 bases between them. In germline, CDR1 is WSHSY, CDR2 SAAADI. CDR3 size: 16 residues. The CDR3 sequence: CASSGSNMDAKNIQYL. CDR3 bases: TGCGCCAGCAGTGGTAGCAACATGGACGCCAAAAACATTCAGTACCTA.

The V gene is TRBV4-1, the J gene TRBJ2-1; D not certain. Trimming took off 7 bases at V and 0 bases at J, with 13 bases between the two ends. The CDR3 length is 15 residues. Germline loops: CDR1 MGHRA, CDR2 YSYEKL. The CDR3 DNA is TGCGCCAGCACCTATAATAGCTGCTCCTACAATGAGCAGTTCTTC. Translation: CASTYNSCSYNEQFF.

In the case of this clonotype: An end of the junction does not agree with germline; a read error may underlie this. The rearrangement links TRBV12-3 or TRBV12-4 to TRBJ2-2; 9 bases map to TRBD2. CDR3 size: 16 residues. DNA for the CDR3: TGTGCCAGCAGTCTGGCGGGAGGGTCTTTTCCCGGGGAGCTGCTTTTT. It encodes CASSLAGGSFPGELLF.

A few counts support this clonotype. One end of the junction fails to match germline, which may point to a read error. CDR3 nucleotide sequence: TGTGCCAGCAACTCCACAGGGGCCGGGGAGCCGTTTTTT. Amino acids: CASNSTGAGEPFF. The V and J genes are TRBV11-2 and TRBJ2-2; 7 nucleotides match TRBD1. The CDR3 has 13 amino acids. The germline gives CDR1 SGHAT, CDR2 FQNNGV.

The chain joins TRBV11-2 to TRBJ2-7; 8 nucleotides match TRBD1. V was clipped by 5 bases and J by 5 bases; unmatched bases: 8. CDR3 size: 14 residues. Germline assignment: CDR1 SGHAT and CDR2 FQNNGV. The CDR3 loop reads CASSRRQGRNEQYF. In DNA form, the CDR3 reads TGTGCCAGCAGCCGGCGACAGGGGAGGAACGAGCAGTACTTC.

This clonotype was observed many times. V gene TRBV11-2 combines with J gene TRBJ2-3, with 8 bases identical to TRBD2. Germline V gene data show CDR1 as SGHAT and CDR2 as FQNNGV. J lost 4 bases, V lost 4 bases, and 7 bases had no gene match. The CDR3 covers 15 residues. CDR3 residues: CASSSGGGRSDTQYF. CDR3 in DNA: TGTGCCAGCAGCTCCGGGGGGGGGCGGTCAGATACGCAGTATTTT.

In the case of this clonotype: The missing conserved phenylalanine or tryptophan at the end of this CDR3 makes a read error likely. The DNA is left out, because the CDR3 cannot be placed on it with certainty; the CDR3 is given as TCRdb lists it. This rearrangement joins TRBV12-3 or TRBV12-4 to TRBJ2-5; TRBD1, as called in the table, went unchecked against the DNA. The CDR3 length equals 17 residues, ends included. CDR3: CASSTHSGHKRQETRYL.

Points on this clonotype: A much larger clone lies one base from this, so it may be a read error. The chain links TRBV12-3 or TRBV12-4 to TRBJ1-5; D perhaps matches TRBD1 (5 bases). V was cut by 2 bases and J by 2 bases, with 10 bases left in between. The CDR3 runs 15 residues. This chain's CDR3 is CASSLRGAGNQPQHF. The CDR3 DNA reads TGTGCCAGCAGTTTAAGGGGAGCAGGCAATCAGCCCCAGCATTTT.

This clonotype appeared a single time. The CDR3 does not close with the conserved phenylalanine or tryptophan, likely indicating a read error. The chain has TRBV12-5 and TRBJ2-1, with 12 bases lining up with TRBD2. The CDR3 runs to 19 residues. Germline V gene sequence: CDR1 LGHNT, CDR2 FRNRAP. The chain's CDR3 is CANGLALAGGPFSYNEQFL. In nucleotides, the CDR3 is TGTGCTAATGGTTTAGCCCTAGCGGGAGGGCCCTTCTCCTACAATGAGCAGTTCCTC.

A few counts support this clonotype. The junction departs from the called germline gene at one end, perhaps through a read error. This chain joins TRBV4-2 and TRBJ2-7; TRBD2 is a possible D gene (7 bases). The CDR3 is 15 amino acids. Germline assignment: CDR1 LGHNA and CDR2 YNFKEQ. DNA for the CDR3: TGTGCCAGTAGCCAAGAGCGGAAGGGGGGGGACGAGCAGTACTTC. Translating it yields CASSQERKGGDEQYF.

In the case of this clonotype: At one end, the junction sequence differs from germline, possibly due to a read error. V usage is TRBV18 and J usage is TRBJ2-1, with D perhaps matching TRBD1 (6 bases). Germline CDR1 reads KGHSH; CDR2 reads LQKENI. The CDR3 sequence is 13 residues long. The CDR3 loop reads CANSQYRDNEQFF. The CDR3 nucleotides are TGTGCCAACTCACAATACAGGGATAATGAGCAGTTCTTC.

As regards this clonotype: One base away lies a much larger clone, so this may be a sequencing read error. The chain recombines TRBV28 with TRBJ1-3; D gene unclear. The V gene's germline CDR1 is MDHEN and CDR2 SYDVKM. V was clipped by 8 bases and J by 2 bases, with 16 bases between them. CDR3 size: 15 residues. In DNA form, the CDR3 reads TGTGCCAGCCTCGGGCAACCTTTCCCTGGAAACACCATATATTTT. This encodes CASLGQPFPGNTIYF. The full variable domain, with the rest looked up from reference TRBV28 and TRBJ1-3, is DVKVTQSSRYLVKRTGEKVFLECVQDMDHENMFWYRQDPGLGLRLIYFSYDVKMKEKGDIPEGYSVSREKKERFSLILESASTNQTSMYLCASLGQPFPGNTIYFGEGSWLTVV.

As concerns this clonotype: One base away lies a much larger clone, so this may be a sequencing read error. The chain links TRBV11-1 to TRBJ1-5, with D perhaps TRBD1 (6 bases). There are 15 residues in the CDR3. The V and J ends lost 1 base and 4 bases respectively, with 11 bases between them. Germline V gene lookup returns CDR1 SGHAT and CDR2 FQDESV (reference sequence). The DNA for the CDR3 is TGTGCCAGCAGCTTAGACAGGGAACGTAATCAGCCCCAGCATTTT. Encoded protein: CASSLDRERNQPQHF.

The chain couples TRBV7-9 to TRBJ2-6; 7 bases fit TRBD1. CDR3 length: 17 residues. V gave up 5 bases and J gave up 0 bases; unmatched junction bases: 7. CDR1 and CDR2 (germline): SEHNR, FQNEAQ (reference sequence). The CDR3 reads CASSRTQGHSGANVLTF. CDR3 DNA: TGTGCCAGCAGCCGGACACAGGGGCACTCTGGGGCCAACGTCCTGACTTTC.

Comments on this clonotype: One end of the junction is discordant with germline, which a read error may explain. The chain combines TRBV11-1 with TRBJ2-7, with D possibly being TRBD2 (6 bases). Germline V CDR1 and CDR2: SGHAT, FQDESV (reference sequence). The CDR3 has 15 residues. Here the CDR3 reads CASNLESTWTREQYF. The CDR3 nucleotides read TGTGCCAGCAACTTAGAGTCCACCTGGACTCGGGAGCAGTACTTT.

V and J are TRBV12-3 or TRBV12-4 and TRBJ2-1; D may be TRBD2 (7 bases). This CDR3 spans 14 amino acids. V was pared by 11 bases and J by 4 bases, with 18 bases between. The CDR3 bases are TGTGCCGGCATGAGGGGGGGAGAATACAATGAGCAGTTCTTC. This gives the protein CAGMRGGEYNEQFF.